Below are 24 T cell receptor beta chains sequenced from a single sample in a study of CD8+CD57+ T cells in acquired aplastic anemia. The authors sequenced patients whose flow cytometry had shown CD8+CD57+ cell expansion. The template for TCR beta VDJ and CDR3 sequence profiling was genomic DNA. A single record per CDR3 protein comes from TCRdb applying MiXCR to the reads. Of hundreds of thousands of distinct CDR3 sequences listed, about 44% are singletons. What was sequenced was sorted CD4+, CD8+, or CD8+CD57+ T cells (not recorded which) from PBMCs. These receptors were obtained from a human donor with aplastic anemia.

The table lists this clonotype with many counts. The DNA of the CDR3 is TGTGCCAGCAGCCTCCGGACAGGGCCCTACGAGCAGTACTTC. The encoded protein is CASSLRTGPYEQYF. The chain employs TRBV11-2 and TRBJ2-7; 8 bases agree with TRBD1. CDR1 and CDR2 from the germline V gene are SGHAT and FQNNGV. The CDR3 loop spans 14 amino acids. V lost 5 bases, J lost 2 bases, and 5 bases stayed unmatched.

This rearrangement joins TRBV9 to TRBJ1-6; a possible D gene is TRBD1 (6 bases). The CDR3 spans 15 residues. The V end lost 0 bases, the J end lost 8 bases, and 12 bases lay between the germline ends. CDR1 and CDR2 (germline): SGDLS, YYNGEE. CDR3 residues: CASSVVGTPHSPLHF. The CDR3 nucleotides are TGTGCCAGCAGCGTAGTCGGGACACCCCATTCACCCCTCCACTTT.

Remarks on this clonotype: A much larger clone lies one base from this, so it may be a read error. The rearrangement links TRBV9 to TRBJ2-3; tentative D call: TRBD2 (6 bases). Germline values: CDR1 SGDLS, CDR2 YYNGEE. The CDR3 covers 10 residues. The CDR3 reads CAGSGGTIYF. The CDR3 nucleotides are TGTGCCGGCAGCGGCGGGACGATCTATTTT. The variable domain in full, with the rest retrieved from reference TRBV9 and TRBJ2-3, is DSGVTQTPKHLITATGQRVTLRCSPRSGDLSVYWYQQSLDQGLQFLIQYYNGEERAKGNILERFSAQQFPDLHSELNLSSLELGDSALYFCAGSGGTIYFGPGTRLTVL.

This clonotype was observed at least ten times. The chain is built from TRBV5-1 and TRBJ2-1, with 7 bases identical to TRBD2. Germline-derived CDR1 and CDR2 are SGHRS and YFSETQ. The CDR3 has 16 amino acids. V lost 0 bases to trimming and J lost 2 bases; unmatched junction nucleotides: 5. CDR3 residues: CASSLVERDPYNEQFF. The DNA for the CDR3 is TGCGCCAGCAGCTTGGTGGAGCGGGACCCCTACAATGAGCAGTTCTTC.

In its sample, this clonotype was seen a few times. The CDR3 is CAWSQGYGYTF. CDR3 bases: TGTGCCTGGTCGCAGGGATATGGCTACACCTTC. V gene TRBV30 combines with J gene TRBJ1-2; possibly TRBD1 for D (5 bases). The germline gives CDR1 GTSNPN, CDR2 SVGIG (reference sequence). The CDR3 is 11 residues long. V gave up 5 bases and J gave up 5 bases, with 9 bases separating them.

V gene TRBV12-3 or TRBV12-4 combines with J gene TRBJ2-1, with 8 bases that match TRBD1. The CDR3 is made up of 15 amino acids. Losses at the gene ends were 0 bases for V and 9 bases for J; bases not matched to a gene: 7. The CDR3 bases are TGTGCCAGCAGTTTAGCGCTTAGGACAGGGAGTGAGCAGTTCTTC. As protein: CASSLALRTGSEQFF.

This chain joins TRBV20-1 and TRBJ2-7; D could derive from TRBD1 or TRBD2 (5 bases each). Germline V gene data show CDR1 as DFQATT and CDR2 as SNEGSKA (reference sequence). CDR3 length: 15 residues. V was clipped by 6 bases and J by 4 bases, with 22 bases between them. The CDR3 region is CSATFPGRKTYEQYF. As DNA, the CDR3 is TGCAGTGCCACATTCCCGGGACGAAAAACTTACGAGCAGTACTTC.

This chain links TRBV7-9 with TRBJ1-1, with 8 bases that match TRBD1. Germline-derived CDR1 and CDR2 are SEHNR and FQNEAQ (reference sequence). CDR3 size: 15 residues. Unmatched junction bases numbered 5, after V lost 5 bases and J lost 0 bases. The CDR3 is CASSGNRGMNTEAFF. CDR3 DNA sequence: TGTGCCAGCAGCGGAAACAGGGGGATGAACACTGAAGCTTTCTTT.

This clonotype was seen at least ten times. This rearrangement joins TRBV6-6 to TRBJ2-3; tentatively, D is TRBD2 (5 bases). The V and J ends lost 5 bases and 1 base respectively, with 13 bases between them. The CDR3 is 15 amino acids. Germline V CDR1 and CDR2: MNHNY, SVGAGI (reference sequence). The CDR3 DNA reads as TGTGCCAGCAGTGGACGGGGATACGGCACAGATACGCAGTATTTT. Translated: CASSGRGYGTDTQYF.

The J gene is TRBJ1-5, the V gene TRBV7-3; D is possibly TRBD1 (6 bases). Looked up from germline, CDR1 is SGHTA and CDR2 is FQGTGA. The CDR3 contains 14 residues. V lost 3 bases and J 11 bases, leaving 17 bases between the germline ends. CDR3 in amino acids: CASSFGGGGETQHF. CDR3 DNA sequence: TGTGCCAGCAGCTTTGGGGGAGGGGGAGAGACCCAGCATTTT.

The chain links TRBV25-1 to TRBJ1-5; no clear D. Germline V gives CDR1 MGHDK, CDR2 SYGVNS. This CDR3 comprises 13 residues. V was pared by 4 bases and J by 3 bases, with 7 bases between. This CDR3 reads CASSGPTNQPQHF. CDR3 nucleotides: TGTGCCAGCAGTGGACCGACCAATCAGCCCCAGCATTTT.

CDR3 protein: CASSGGAGGGYTF. CDR3 in DNA: TGTGCCAGCAGCGGGGGGGCAGGGGGCGGCTACACCTTC. This chain connects TRBV9 to TRBJ1-2; TRBD1 aligns across 8 bases. CDR3 length equals 13 residues. Germline lookup yields CDR1 SGDLS and CDR2 YYNGEE. The junction had 6 bases not matched to a gene; V was cut back by 3 bases and J by 8 bases.

This clonotype was counted between two and nine times. The rearrangement uses TRBV27 and TRBJ1-2; D not certain. V was clipped by 6 bases and J by 4 bases, with 9 bases between them. Per the germline V gene, CDR1 is MNHEY and CDR2 is SMNVEV (reference sequence). The CDR3 is made up of 12 amino acids. The chain's CDR3 is CASSSLGYGYTF. DNA of the CDR3: TGTGCCAGCAGCTCTTTAGGCTATGGCTACACCTTC.

V and J are TRBV12-5 and TRBJ1-1; D not resolved. There are 17 residues in the CDR3. The germline V gene has CDR1 LGHNT and CDR2 FRNRAP. Trimming stripped 10 bases from V and 1 base from J, with 25 bases between. CDR3 bases: TGTGCTACAGCCGACCGGGCCCTCCTAGGCGGGAACACTGAAGCTTTCTTT. Its translation: CATADRALLGGNTEAFF.

This sequence joins TRBV9 and TRBJ1-2; 9 bases agree with TRBD1. The CDR3 has 15 residues. Trimming removed 4 bases from V and 3 bases from J; junction bases left unmatched: 7. Germline assignment: CDR1 SGDLS and CDR2 YYNGEE. The CDR3 reads CASSIYRGLDYGYTF. CDR3 nucleotide sequence: TGTGCCAGCAGCATATACAGGGGGCTAGACTATGGCTACACCTTC.

The chain carries TRBV15 and TRBJ1-1, with a tentative D call TRBD1 (5 bases). CDR1 and CDR2 from the germline V gene are LNHNV and YYDKDF (reference sequence). Trimming left V 0 bases short and J 2 bases short, with 13 bases between. The CDR3 contains 16 residues. For the CDR3, the DNA is TGTGCCACCAGCAGAGATTTCCGGGGGACTAACACTGAAGCTTTCTTT. Translated: CATSRDFRGTNTEAFF.

This clonotype was counted ten times or more. J is TRBJ1-3 and V is TRBV5-5; D possibly corresponds to TRBD1 (6 bases). The germline V gene has CDR1 SGHKS and CDR2 YYEKEE (reference sequence). This CDR3 contains 15 residues. The V and J ends lost 3 bases and 6 bases respectively, with 16 bases between them. As DNA, the CDR3 is TGTGCCAGCAGCTCGAGAACAGGGCCCGAAAACACCATATATTTT. This encodes CASSSRTGPENTIYF.

Note on this clonotype: Its ends do not fully match the called genes, so a read error is possible. CDR3 DNA sequence: TGTGCCAGCAGTTACTCGGAGACCCAGCACTTC. It codes for CASSYSETQHF. This chain connects TRBV6-1 to TRBJ2-5; no firm D call. Germline-derived CDR1 and CDR2 are MNHNS and SASEGT. The CDR3 runs 11 residues.

V gene TRBV29-1 combines with J gene TRBJ2-7; possibly TRBD2 for D (5 bases). The V and J ends lost 2 bases and 7 bases respectively, with 6 bases between them. Germline V gives CDR1 SQVTM, CDR2 ANQGSEA. This CDR3 region has 10 residues. The chain's CDR3 is CSVESGEQYF. Here the CDR3 DNA reads TGCAGCGTTGAATCGGGAGAGCAGTACTTC.

This clonotype came up a few times. The CDR3 region has the DNA TGTGCCAGCAGTGATCACGGGAGGACAGATACGCAGTATTTT. Its translation: CASSDHGRTDTQYF. The chain combines TRBV25-1 with TRBJ2-3; 7 bases map to TRBD2. Germline V lookup: CDR1 MGHDK, CDR2 SYGVNS. CDR3 length equals 14 residues. Trimming took 3 bases from V and 3 from J; bases not matched to a gene: 3.

The chain uses TRBV5-1 and TRBJ1-3; tentatively, D is TRBD1 (6 bases). The CDR3 runs to 17 residues. Deletions cut 4 bases from V and 4 bases from J, with 21 bases between. Germline CDR1 and CDR2: SGHRS and YFSETQ. In DNA, the CDR3 is TGCGCCAGCAGCAGGGCCGGCGTGGGGGGCCGCGGAAACACCATATATTTT. Protein: CASSRAGVGGRGNTIYF.

This clonotype was seen repeatedly, ten times or more. This rearrangement joins TRBV7-9 to TRBJ1-1; D ambiguous. CDR1 SEHNR and CDR2 FQNEAQ come from the germline V gene (reference sequence). The V end lost 2 bases, the J end lost 1 base, and 5 bases lay between the germline ends. This CDR3 is 13 amino acids long. The CDR3 loop is CASSLSENTEAFF. The DNA for the CDR3 is TGTGCCAGCAGCTTATCAGAGAACACTGAAGCTTTCTTT.

The chain combines TRBV10-3 with TRBJ2-7; perhaps TRBD2 as D (5 bases). The germline V and J ends were trimmed by 10 bases and 3 bases, with 16 bases remaining between them. The CDR3 contains 13 residues. Germline CDR1 and CDR2: ENHRY and SYGVKD. This CDR3 is CATEPNRDYEQYF. As DNA, the CDR3 is TGTGCCACCGAACCAAACCGGGACTACGAGCAGTACTTC.

The rearrangement uses TRBV10-3 and TRBJ1-1; D remains unclear. V dropped 4 bases and J dropped 7 bases, with 13 bases sitting between them. Germline CDR1 and CDR2: ENHRY and SYGVKD. The CDR3 sequence is 13 residues long. CDR3 protein: CAISAREGGEAFF. As DNA, the CDR3 is TGTGCCATCAGTGCCCGGGAAGGTGGTGAAGCTTTCTTT.